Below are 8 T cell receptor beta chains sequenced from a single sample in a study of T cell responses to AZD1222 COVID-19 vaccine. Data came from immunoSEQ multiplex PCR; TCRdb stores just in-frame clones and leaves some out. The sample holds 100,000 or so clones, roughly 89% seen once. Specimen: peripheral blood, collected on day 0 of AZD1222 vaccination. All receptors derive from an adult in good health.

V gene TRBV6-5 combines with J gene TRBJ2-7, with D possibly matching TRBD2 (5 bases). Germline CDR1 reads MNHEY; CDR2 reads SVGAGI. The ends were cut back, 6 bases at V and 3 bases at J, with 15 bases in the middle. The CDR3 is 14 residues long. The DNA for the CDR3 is TGTGCCAGCAGCTACCTCCCGGGGAGCTACGAGCAGTACTTC. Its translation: CASSYLPGSYEQYF.

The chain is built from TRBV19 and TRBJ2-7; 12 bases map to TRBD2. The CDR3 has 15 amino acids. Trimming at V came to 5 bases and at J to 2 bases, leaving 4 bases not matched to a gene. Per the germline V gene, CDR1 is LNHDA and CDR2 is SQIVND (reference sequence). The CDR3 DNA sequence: TGTGCCAGTAGTCTGCTAGCGGGAGGGCCCTACGAGCAGTACTTC. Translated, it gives CASSLLAGGPYEQYF.

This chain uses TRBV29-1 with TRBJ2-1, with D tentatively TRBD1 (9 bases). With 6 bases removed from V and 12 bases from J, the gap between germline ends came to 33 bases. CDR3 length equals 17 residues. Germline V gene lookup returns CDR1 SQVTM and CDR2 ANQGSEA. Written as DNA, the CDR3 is TGCAGCGTCGCAACGGACAGGGGCCAAGCGGGAGCAGCGTGGCAGTTCTTC. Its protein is CSVATDRGQAGAAWQFF.

The chain's CDR3 is CAISRGAGVGGELFF. CDR3 sequence (DNA): TGTGCCATCAGCCGAGGAGCGGGAGTCGGCGGGGAGCTGTTTTTT. This sequence joins TRBV10-3 and TRBJ2-2; 8 bases line up with TRBD2. In germline, CDR1 is ENHRY, CDR2 SYGVKD. After removal of 6 bases from V and 7 bases from J, the junction contained 10 bases not matched to a gene. The CDR3 sequence is 15 residues long.

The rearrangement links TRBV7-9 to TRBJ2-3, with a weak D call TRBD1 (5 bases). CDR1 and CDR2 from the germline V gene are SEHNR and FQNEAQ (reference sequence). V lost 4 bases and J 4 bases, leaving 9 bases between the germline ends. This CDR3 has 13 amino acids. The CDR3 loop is CASSSRGPDTQYF. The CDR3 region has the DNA TGTGCCAGCAGCTCAAGGGGTCCAGATACGCAGTATTTT.

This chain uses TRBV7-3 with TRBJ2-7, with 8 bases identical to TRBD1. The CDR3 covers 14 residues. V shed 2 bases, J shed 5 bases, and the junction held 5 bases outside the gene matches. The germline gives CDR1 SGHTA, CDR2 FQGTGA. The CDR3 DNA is TGTGCCAGCAGCTTATCAGGGGGCATCGACGAGCAGTACTTC. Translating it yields CASSLSGGIDEQYF. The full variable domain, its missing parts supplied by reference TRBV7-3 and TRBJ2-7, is GAGVSQTPSNKVTEKGKYVELRCDPISGHTALYWYRQSLGQGPEFLIYFQGTGAADDSGLPNDRFFAVRPEGSVSTLKIQRTERGDSAVYLCASSLSGGIDEQYFGPGTRLTVT.

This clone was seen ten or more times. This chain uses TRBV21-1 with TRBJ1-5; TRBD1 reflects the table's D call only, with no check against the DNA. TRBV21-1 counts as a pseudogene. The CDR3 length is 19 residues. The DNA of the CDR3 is TGTGCCAGCAGCAGCAGCTCCGGGACAGGGATTAACGGCAATCAGCCCCAGCATTTT. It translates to CASSSSSGTGINGNQPQHF.

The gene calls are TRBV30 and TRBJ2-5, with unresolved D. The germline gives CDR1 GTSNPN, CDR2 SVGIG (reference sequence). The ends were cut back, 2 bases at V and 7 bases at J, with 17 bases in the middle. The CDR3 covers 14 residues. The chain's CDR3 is CAWSPKGTFGTQYF. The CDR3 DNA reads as TGTGCCTGGAGTCCTAAGGGCACCTTCGGGACCCAGTACTTC.